The 3 T cell receptor beta chains listed next were all sequenced from one sample in a study of T-cell reconstitution after alpha-beta-depleted transplantation in children. Unique molecular identifiers were built into the TCRbeta library. TCRdb reanalysed the PCR reads using MiXCR and keeps one entry per CDR3 protein. The top ten hold over 9.5% of the sample, which has some 310,000 distinct CDR3 sequences, 20% to 30% seen once. The specimen comprised PBMCs, mostly from graft donor cells, sampled 180 days after TCRalphabeta/CD19-depleted stem cell transplant. The receptors shown here come from a male patient between 5 and 17 years old who had a stem cell transplant for acute lymphoblastic leukemia, so the T cells may come from the graft donor.

In this sample, this clonotype turned up a few times. The chain uses TRBV4-1 and TRBJ1-6, with D perhaps matching TRBD1 (5 bases). Germline V gene data show CDR1 as MGHRA and CDR2 as YSYEKL. V shed 4 bases and J shed 7 bases, with 14 bases lying between them. This CDR3 region has 15 residues. DNA of the CDR3: TGCGCCAGCAGCCCGAGACAGTTTGGGAATTCACCCCTCCACTTT. It yields the protein CASSPRQFGNSPLHF.

CDR3 nucleotides: TGTGCCAGCAGGTTGACGGACTTCACAGATACGCAGTATTTT. Translation: CASRLTDFTDTQYF. J is TRBJ2-3 and V is TRBV6-1; tentative D call: TRBD2 (5 bases). Looked up from germline, CDR1 is MNHNS and CDR2 is SASEGT. The CDR3 spans 14 residues. V was shortened by 6 bases and J by 2 bases, with 12 bases between the two germline ends.

The rearrangement links TRBV15 to TRBJ2-5; D unresolved. V lost 5 bases, J lost 2 bases, and 18 bases lay in between. The length of the CDR3 is 16 residues. The V gene's germline CDR1 is LNHNV and CDR2 YYDKDF (reference sequence). The CDR3: CATSHPQDDPQETQYF. CDR3 DNA: TGTGCCACCAGCCACCCCCAGGATGATCCACAAGAGACCCAGTACTTC. Variable domain in full (rest from reference TRBV15 and TRBJ2-5): DAMVIQNPRYQVTQFGKPVTLSCSQTLNHNVMYWYQQKSSQAPKLLFHYYDKDFNNEADTPDNFQSRRPNTSFCFLDIRSPGLGDTAMYLCATSHPQDDPQETQYFGPGTRLLVL.